This T cell receptor (beta chain) was retrieved from a study of T cell clones after liver transplantation. As for the study in general: A pre-transplant mixed lymphocyte reaction with TCRbeta sequencing defined graft-donor-reactive clones followed in post-transplant blood. Three of eight recipients were HCV-positive; others had non-autoimmune, non-viral indications. Study conclusions and caveats: These preliminary findings come from unstandardized post-transplant sampling times.

The data were produced by immunoSEQ multiplex PCR, yet TCRdb's version contains in-frame clones alone and is incomplete. The table lists 50,000 to 55,000 clones, roughly 74% of them singletons. Ten or more counts support this clone. Its antigen is not identified. Trimming took off 2 bases at V and 5 bases at J, with 8 bases between the two ends. The CDR3 runs 12 residues. Germline assignment: CDR1 SGHRS and CDR2 YFSETQ. The chain recombines TRBV5-1 with TRBJ2-7; a weak D match, TRBD1 (5 bases). The receptor was isolated from a human patient who received a liver transplant. The T cells may partly be graft donor cells. Material: CD4+ T cells from blood, obtained 54 months after liver transplant. The CDR3 here is CASSLTRDEQYF. The CDR3 DNA reads TGCGCCAGCAGCTTAACCAGGGACGAGCAGTACTTC.